Shown below are 20 T cell receptor beta chains from a single sample sequenced in a study of T cells after yellow fever vaccination. TCRdb passed the 5' RACE reads through MiXCR, listing each CDR3 protein once. The sample records roughly 240,000 distinct CDR3 sequences, 6.7% being singletons. The sample in question was CD4+ T cells sorted from PBMCs, obtained on the day of the yellow fever booster vaccination. Source of these receptors: a man aged 25-45 years who received the YFV17D yellow fever vaccine.

This clonotype was detected ten times or more. The J gene is TRBJ2-3, the V gene TRBV2, with no clear D. Trimming left V 8 bases short and J 2 bases short, with 11 bases between. Germline loops: CDR1 SNHLY, CDR2 FYNNEI. CDR3 length equals 13 residues. CDR3 in amino acids: CASSRETTDTQYF. DNA for the CDR3: TGTGCCAGCTCTCGAGAAACCACAGATACGCAGTATTTT.

The chain is built from TRBV11-2 and TRBJ2-1; TRBD1 matches at 7 bases. V shed 3 bases and J 5 bases; nucleotides not matched to a gene: 7. CDR3 size: 15 residues. The germline V gene has CDR1 SGHAT and CDR2 FQNNGV. In nucleotides, the CDR3 is TGTGCCAGCAGCTTGACAGGGCGTTGGGACAATGAGCAGTTCTTC. Amino acid sequence: CASSLTGRWDNEQFF. The full variable domain, rest sourced from reference TRBV11-2 and TRBJ2-1, is EAGVAQSPRYKIIEKRQSVAFWCNPISGHATLYWYQQILGQGPKLLIQFQNNGVVDDSQLPKDRFSAERLKGVDSTLKIQPAKLEDSAVYLCASSLTGRWDNEQFFGPGTRLTVL.

There are many counts of this clonotype. The chain links TRBV6-5 to TRBJ1-5, with TRBD1 matching over 10 bases. Trimming removed 2 bases from V and 1 base from J; junction bases left unmatched: 8. Germline CDR1 reads MNHEY; CDR2 reads SVGAGI. There are 18 residues in the CDR3. CDR3 region: CASSYETGGFFSNQPQHF. In DNA form, the CDR3 reads TGTGCCAGCAGTTACGAGACAGGGGGCTTTTTCAGCAATCAGCCCCAGCATTTT.

This clonotype came up many times. The gene calls are TRBV15 and TRBJ2-1, with 9 bases fitting TRBD1. With V trimmed by 5 bases and J by 9 bases, 14 bases remained unmatched. Germline values: CDR1 LNHNV, CDR2 YYDKDF (reference sequence). This CDR3 comprises 16 residues. CDR3 region: CATSRSPGQGPREQFF. Here the CDR3 DNA reads TGTGCCACCAGCCGTTCCCCGGGACAGGGACCTCGTGAGCAGTTCTTC.

This sequence joins TRBV10-2 and TRBJ2-3, with TRBD2 matching 13 bases. This CDR3 region has 16 residues. V trimming: 3 bases; J trimming: 5 bases; junction bases outside the gene matches: 5. The germline V gene has CDR1 WSHSY and CDR2 SAAADI. This CDR3 reads CASSDGLAGVRDTQYF. CDR3 DNA sequence: TGCGCCAGCAGTGACGGACTAGCGGGAGTGAGAGATACGCAGTATTTT.

The chain is built from TRBV28 and TRBJ2-3; 8 positions agree with TRBD2. This CDR3 has 15 amino acids. The junction had 3 bases not matched to a gene; V was cut back by 4 bases and J by 0 bases. The germline gives CDR1 MDHEN, CDR2 SYDVKM. CDR3 nucleotides: TGTGCCAGCAGTTCGACTAGCGTTAGCACAGATACGCAGTATTTT. It is translated as CASSSTSVSTDTQYF.

This clonotype was observed a few times. The CDR3, as DNA: TGCGCCAGCAGCCAAAGCCCCGGTGCTTACGAGCAGTACTTC. It encodes CASSQSPGAYEQYF. The chain recombines TRBV4-3 with TRBJ2-7; no definite D call. Trimming took 2 bases from V and 4 from J, leaving 12 bases between them. The CDR3 loop spans 14 amino acids. Germline V gives CDR1 LGHNA, CDR2 YSLEER.

This chain joins TRBV12-3 or TRBV12-4 and TRBJ2-5, with D possibly being TRBD2 (6 bases). Trimming left V 7 bases short and J 5 bases short, with 11 bases between. There are 12 residues in the CDR3. The CDR3 protein is CASTPGRETQYF. The CDR3 coding sequence is TGTGCCAGCACCCCGGGGAGGGAGACCCAGTACTTC.

This clonotype was detected many times. This chain links TRBV12-3 or TRBV12-4 with TRBJ1-2, with D maybe TRBD1 (6 bases). Trimming pared 7 bases from V and 5 bases from J, leaving 14 bases between. This CDR3 is built from 13 residues. The CDR3 spells CASTPDSGYGYTF. In DNA, the CDR3 is TGTGCCAGCACCCCGGACAGCGGTTATGGCTACACCTTC.

Ten or more counts support this clonotype. The chain carries TRBV7-9 and TRBJ2-5; 11 bases line up with TRBD2. The CDR3 extends over 16 amino acids. CDR1 SEHNR and CDR2 FQNEAQ come from the germline V gene (reference sequence). With 5 bases clipped from V and 5 bases from J, the junction kept 10 bases outside the gene matches. CDR3 residues: CASSPPTSGTAETQYF. The CDR3 DNA sequence: TGTGCCAGCAGCCCTCCGACTAGCGGGACGGCTGAGACCCAGTACTTC.

This clonotype was detected a few times. The chain links TRBV5-1 to TRBJ2-1; no clear D. Germline lookup yields CDR1 SGHRS and CDR2 YFSETQ. This CDR3 has 16 residues. The V end was cut by 0 bases, the J end by 0 bases, with 10 bases between. CDR3 DNA sequence: TGCGCCAGCAGCTTGGATCGGGCAAGCTCCTACAATGAGCAGTTCTTC. As protein: CASSLDRASSYNEQFF.

There are a few counts of this clonotype. The J gene is TRBJ2-2, the V gene TRBV29-1; D call uncertain. Germline assignment: CDR1 SQVTM and CDR2 ANQGSEA. Trimming stripped 6 bases from V and 3 bases from J, with 11 bases between. The CDR3 has 13 amino acids. The CDR3 reads CSVSPLDTGELFF. DNA of the CDR3: TGCAGCGTCTCCCCCTTAGACACCGGGGAGCTGTTTTTT.

The rearrangement uses TRBV7-2 and TRBJ2-5; possibly TRBD1 for D (6 bases). Trimming removed 3 bases from V and 4 bases from J, with 15 bases in between. The CDR3 length is 15 residues. Germline V gene lookup returns CDR1 SGHTA and CDR2 FQGNSA. The CDR3 DNA follows: TGTGCCAGCAGCTTCCGTTTGACCAGGGGAGAGACCCAGTACTTC. Translation gives CASSFRLTRGETQYF.

Details on this clonotype: Given a much more abundant clone one base away, this may be a read error. This chain links TRBV28 with TRBJ1-1, with a possible D match to TRBD1 (5 bases). V was pared by 8 bases and J by 3 bases, with 13 bases between. The CDR3 has 13 amino acids. Germline values: CDR1 MDHEN, CDR2 SYDVKM. CDR3 region: CASGTRGYTEAFF. The DNA of the CDR3 is TGTGCCAGCGGGACTAGAGGGTACACTGAAGCTTTCTTT. Based on the CDR3 plus reference TRBV28 and TRBJ1-1, the full variable domain is DVKVTQSSRYLVKRTGEKVFLECVQDMDHENMFWYRQDPGLGLRLIYFSYDVKMKEKGDIPEGYSVSREKKERFSLILESASTNQTSMYLCASGTRGYTEAFFGQGTRLTVV.

This clonotype was seen at least ten times. This chain joins TRBV5-6 and TRBJ2-6; D is unclear. The CDR3 has 14 residues. Germline values: CDR1 SGHDT, CDR2 YYEEEE. V lost 1 base and J lost 2, with 4 bases in between. The CDR3 DNA reads as TGTGCCAGCAGCTTGAGGGCTGGGGCCAACGTCCTGACTTTC. Translation gives CASSLRAGANVLTF.

This clonotype was seen a few times. The J gene is TRBJ2-6, the V gene TRBV29-1; possibly TRBD1 or TRBD2 for D (5 bases each). The CDR3 runs to 16 residues. Deletions cut 1 base from V and 0 bases from J, with 10 bases between. CDR1 is SQVTM and CDR2 is ANQGSEA in the germline V gene. CDR3 DNA sequence: TGCAGCGTTGAAGGGGGGTCGGGCTCTGGGGCCAACGTCCTGACTTTC. Translating gives CSVEGGSGSGANVLTF.

This clonotype was picked up a small number of times. The rearrangement joins TRBV5-1 to TRBJ1-1, with D hard to call. This CDR3 contains 13 residues. In germline, CDR1 is SGHRS, CDR2 YFSETQ. V was clipped by 4 bases and J by 8 bases, with 15 bases between them. The CDR3 DNA reads as TGCGCCAGCAGCCGTCAAGCACAGAACGAAGCTTTCTTT. Protein product: CASSRQAQNEAFF.

This clonotype was recorded a few times. The rearrangement links TRBV19 to TRBJ2-7; 7 positions match TRBD1. The germline V gene has CDR1 LNHDA and CDR2 SQIVND (reference sequence). The CDR3 spans 15 residues. V was pared by 1 base and J by 2 bases, with 5 bases of the junction left unmatched. This CDR3 reads CASSIGPTGTYEQYF. CDR3 coding DNA: TGTGCCAGTAGTATAGGACCGACAGGGACCTACGAGCAGTACTTC. The full variable domain, with the rest looked up from reference TRBV19 and TRBJ2-7, is DGGITQSPKYLFRKEGQNVTLSCEQNLNHDAMYWYRQDPGQGLRLIYYSQIVNDFQKGDIAEGYSVSREKKESFPLTVTSAQKNPTAFYLCASSIGPTGTYEQYFGPGTRLTVT.

Only a few counts were recorded for this clonotype. DNA for the CDR3: TGTGCCATATTACAGGGGGCAAGGGCCACTGAAGCTTTCTTT. It encodes CAILQGARATEAFF. The chain recombines TRBV28 with TRBJ1-1; 9 positions agree with TRBD1. J lost 4 bases, V lost 10 bases, and 10 bases had no gene match. The germline gives CDR1 MDHEN, CDR2 SYDVKM. The CDR3 is made up of 14 amino acids.

This clonotype has more than one count but fewer than ten. The rearrangement uses TRBV4-3 and TRBJ1-1; 8 positions agree with TRBD1. J was trimmed by 3 bases and V by 4 bases; bases with no gene match: 7. In germline, CDR1 is LGHNA, CDR2 YSLEER. The CDR3 is made up of 15 amino acids. The chain's CDR3 is CASSLVGQGDTEAFF. CDR3 nucleotide sequence: TGCGCCAGCAGCCTCGTAGGACAGGGCGACACTGAAGCTTTCTTT.